This entry lists 24 T cell receptor beta chains sequenced from one sample in a study of OX40 agonist ivuxolimab in advanced cancers. Here immunoSEQ multiplex PCR was the method, and the copy in TCRdb shows in-frame clones only, minus some. The sample holds 13,000 or so clones, around 67% seen once. Here the sequenced sample was CD4+ or CD8+ T cells sorted from blood, taken in a trial of the OX40 agonist ivuxolimab. These receptors all stem from an adult with an advanced solid tumor such as melanoma, head and neck, liver or kidney cancer.

About this clone itself: A far more abundant clone sits one base away, making this likely a read error. The V and J genes are TRBV28 and TRBJ2-7; a possible D gene is TRBD2 (6 bases). V dropped 2 bases and J dropped 5 bases, with 7 bases sitting between them. Germline lookup yields CDR1 MDHEN and CDR2 SYDVKM. The CDR3 extends over 12 amino acids. CDR3 nucleotides: TGTGCCAGCAGTTTAGGAGGGAACGAGCAGTACTTC. Its protein product is CASSLGGNEQYF.

This clone was picked up a small number of times. The rearrangement uses TRBV4-1 and TRBJ1-3; 7 bases match TRBD1. The CDR3 runs to 16 residues. Trimming took 1 base from V and 0 from J; bases not matched to a gene: 3. The germline V gene encodes CDR1 MGHRA and CDR2 YSYEKL. CDR3 sequence: CASSQVGTVSGNTIYF. The CDR3 DNA follows: TGCGCCAGCAGCCAAGTGGGGACAGTCTCTGGAAACACCATATATTTT.

V and J are TRBV5-4 and TRBJ2-2; no firm D call. CDR3 length equals 13 residues. Germline-derived CDR1 and CDR2 are SGHNT and YYREEE (reference sequence). V was shortened by 5 bases and J by 5 bases, with 10 bases between the two germline ends. CDR3 nucleotides: TGTGCCAGCAGGATTATGGGGACCGGGGAGCTGTTTTTT. It translates to CASRIMGTGELFF.

The CDR3 coding sequence is TGTGCCAGTAGTATCGGGGGGGGTGGCACAGATACGCAGTATTTT. Translating it yields CASSIGGGGTDTQYF. This chain joins TRBV19 and TRBJ2-3, with 8 bases fitting TRBD2. The CDR3 consists of 15 residues. Germline V gene sequence: CDR1 LNHDA, CDR2 SQIVND (reference sequence). The V gene end was trimmed by 3 bases and the J gene end by 1 base; junction bases not matched to a gene: 3. Full variable domain (missing parts from reference TRBV19 and TRBJ2-3): DGGITQSPKYLFRKEGQNVTLSCEQNLNHDAMYWYRQDPGQGLRLIYYSQIVNDFQKGDIAEGYSVSREKKESFPLTVTSAQKNPTAFYLCASSIGGGGTDTQYFGPGTRLTVL.

This clone has a handful of counts. V gene TRBV27 combines with J gene TRBJ1-5, with D uncertain. This CDR3 is built from 13 residues. V was cut by 4 bases and J by 2 bases, with 6 bases left in between. In germline, CDR1 is MNHEY, CDR2 SMNVEV (reference sequence). In nucleotides, the CDR3 is TGTGCCAGCAGTTATATGGGCAATCAGCCCCAGCATTTT. This sequence encodes CASSYMGNQPQHF.

V is TRBV27 and J is TRBJ1-2; TRBD1 is a possible D gene (6 bases). The CDR3 extends over 13 amino acids. V gave up 2 bases and J gave up 11 bases, with 15 bases separating them. Germline CDR1 MNHEY, CDR2 SMNVEV (reference sequence). The CDR3 DNA sequence: TGTGCCAGCAGTTTAAGGAGGGGAGGGGGGTACACCTTC. Protein product: CASSLRRGGGYTF.

A few counts support this clone. J is TRBJ2-1 and V is TRBV5-8; D gene uncertain. There are 15 residues in the CDR3. V lost 1 base, J lost 0 bases, and 8 bases lay in between. Germline CDR1 reads SGHTS; CDR2 reads YDEGEE. CDR3 in DNA: TGTGCCAGCAGCTTGAGTACCCTCTCCTACAATGAGCAGTTCTTC. Translating it yields CASSLSTLSYNEQFF.

The chain couples TRBV11-3 to TRBJ2-3; TRBD1 agrees at 7 bases. V trimming: 1 base; J trimming: 7 bases; junction bases outside the gene matches: 8. This CDR3 has 15 amino acids. CDR1 SGHNT and CDR2 YENEEA come from the germline V gene. Here the CDR3 DNA reads TGTGCCAGCAGCTTAGGAACAGGGGATATCAATACGCAGTATTTT. This sequence encodes CASSLGTGDINTQYF.

The chain links TRBV9 to TRBJ2-1; 10 bases align to TRBD1. The CDR3 contains 17 residues. V shed 0 bases and J 8 bases; nucleotides not matched to a gene: 11. Germline CDR1 reads SGDLS; CDR2 reads YYNGEE. DNA of the CDR3: TGTGCCAGCAGCGTAGGCCCGGGGACAGGGGTTGTTGATGAGCAGTTCTTC. It encodes CASSVGPGTGVVDEQFF.

The V gene is TRBV27, the J gene TRBJ2-3; 11 bases agree with TRBD2. CDR1 and CDR2 from the germline V gene are MNHEY and SMNVEV (reference sequence). Trimming cost V 8 bases and J 4 bases; bases outside gene matches: 2. The CDR3 contains 13 residues. CDR3 protein: CASALAGADTQYF. The CDR3, as DNA: TGTGCCAGCGCACTAGCGGGAGCAGATACGCAGTATTTT.

This clone is deemed medium-sized. The chain uses TRBV19 and TRBJ1-1, with D unclear. Trimming removed 7 bases at V and 5 bases at J, with 14 bases between. The CDR3 contains 13 residues. Germline-derived CDR1 and CDR2 are LNHDA and SQIVND (reference sequence). Here the CDR3 DNA reads TGTGCCAGTATGTTCGTGGAGGGTACTGAAGCTTTCTTT. It codes for CASMFVEGTEAFF.

V and J are TRBV5-1 and TRBJ2-7, with 10 bases lining up with TRBD1. The CDR3 sequence is 15 residues long. The germline V gene has CDR1 SGHRS and CDR2 YFSETQ. The V gene end was trimmed by 3 bases and the J gene end by 5 bases; junction bases not matched to a gene: 8. DNA of the CDR3: TGCGCCAGCAGCTGGACAGGGGGTGAAGGCGACGAGCAGTACTTC. It encodes CASSWTGGEGDEQYF.

The V call is TRBV7-9, the J call TRBJ2-1, with D perhaps being TRBD1 or TRBD2 (6 bases each). The germline V and J ends were trimmed by 4 bases and 7 bases, with 14 bases remaining between them. Germline V gene sequence: CDR1 SEHNR, CDR2 FQNEAQ (reference sequence). The CDR3 extends over 14 amino acids. The CDR3 sequence is CASSSGAYGNEQFF. As DNA, the CDR3 is TGTGCCAGCAGCTCGGGGGCCTATGGGAATGAGCAGTTCTTC.

The chain has TRBV19 and TRBJ2-7, with TRBD1 matching over 7 bases. The CDR3 spans 14 residues. Germline V gene sequence: CDR1 LNHDA, CDR2 SQIVND (reference sequence). The ends lost 4 bases at V and 3 bases at J; junction bases unmatched: 6. CDR3 in amino acids: CASSTRDRFYEQYF. The CDR3 DNA is TGTGCCAGTAGTACCCGGGACAGATTCTACGAGCAGTACTTC.

Relative to its sample, this clone is medium-sized. The chain uses TRBV7-9 and TRBJ1-4, with TRBD1 matching over 9 bases. This CDR3 contains 16 residues. Germline V gene lookup returns CDR1 SEHNR and CDR2 FQNEAQ (reference sequence). V was pared by 1 base and J by 7 bases, with 7 bases of the junction left unmatched. The DNA of the CDR3 is TGTGCCAGCAGCTTAGGGACAGGGGATATTAGTGAAAAACTGTTTTTT. Translation gives CASSLGTGDISEKLFF.

This clone was picked up one time. One end of the junction fails to match germline, which may point to a read error. Written as DNA, the CDR3 is TGTGCCAGCAGCTTAGTCCCGGACAAGGCCTTC. Its translation: CASSLVPDKAF. The chain combines TRBV7-9 with TRBJ1-2; D might be TRBD1 (5 bases). CDR3 length: 11 residues. Germline CDR1 SEHNR, CDR2 FQNEAQ (reference sequence). Together with reference TRBV7-9 and TRBJ1-2, the CDR3 gives the full variable domain: DTGVSQNPRHKITKRGQNVTFRCDPISEHNRLYWYRQTLGQGPEFLTYFQNEAQLEKSRLLSDRFSAERPKGSFSTLEIQRTEQGDSAMYLCASSLVPDKAFGSGTRLTVV.

The V call is TRBV27, the J call TRBJ2-5, with D uncertain. The J call is doubtful: the DNA matches TRBJ2-7 better. The CDR3 is 13 amino acids. Germline V gene lookup returns CDR1 MNHEY and CDR2 SMNVEV (reference sequence). The CDR3 is CASSLADSYEQYF. CDR3 nucleotide sequence: TGTGCCAGCAGTTTGGCAGACTCCTACGAGCAGTACTTC.

The chain joins TRBV6-1 to TRBJ2-1; no definite D call. Germline V CDR1 and CDR2: MNHNS, SASEGT. The CDR3 is made up of 15 amino acids. V was clipped by 7 bases and J by 0 bases, with 13 bases between them. CDR3 amino acids: CASKAISSSYNEQFF. CDR3 DNA sequence: TGTGCCAGCAAGGCAATATCGAGCTCCTACAATGAGCAGTTCTTC.

The gene calls are TRBV19 and TRBJ2-5, with TRBD1 identical over 12 bases. Germline values: CDR1 LNHDA, CDR2 SQIVND (reference sequence). The CDR3 loop spans 16 amino acids. Losses at the gene ends were 3 bases for V and 5 bases for J; bases not matched to a gene: 7. The CDR3 protein is CASSIGGTGGRETQYF. The CDR3 DNA is TGTGCCAGTAGTATTGGGGGGACAGGGGGCCGGGAGACCCAGTACTTC.

The CDR3 coding sequence is TGTGCCAGCAGTTATGACAGCAATCAGCCCCAGCATTTT. Protein: CASSYDSNQPQHF. The J gene is TRBJ1-5, the V gene TRBV6-6; no reliable D call. CDR1 and CDR2 (germline): MNHNY, SVGAGI (reference sequence). V lost 3 bases and J lost 1, with 4 bases in between. This CDR3 contains 13 residues.

The chain couples TRBV5-6 to TRBJ1-5; unclear D gene. V was cut by 0 bases and J by 5 bases, with 3 bases left in between. Germline V gene data show CDR1 as SGHDT and CDR2 as YYEEEE. This CDR3 comprises 12 residues. The CDR3 here is CASSLGDQPQHF. The CDR3 DNA reads as TGTGCCAGCAGCTTGGGGGATCAGCCCCAGCATTTT.

This clone turned up a few times. The chain links TRBV4-3 to TRBJ1-1; the match to TRBD1 covers 7 bases. The trim removed 3 bases at V and 4 bases at J, leaving 8 bases unmatched. The CDR3 spans 15 residues. Germline V gene lookup returns CDR1 LGHNA and CDR2 YSLEER. The CDR3 loop is CASSQFLQGPTEAFF. The CDR3 region has the DNA TGCGCCAGCAGCCAGTTCTTACAGGGGCCCACTGAAGCTTTCTTT.

The chain employs TRBV19 and TRBJ2-1, with D unresolved. The CDR3 loop spans 11 amino acids. The germline gives CDR1 LNHDA, CDR2 SQIVND (reference sequence). The V and J ends lost 1 base and 6 bases respectively, with 1 base between them. The CDR3 here is CASSIGNEQFF. For the CDR3, the DNA is TGTGCCAGTAGTATAGGCAATGAGCAGTTCTTC.

This clone was seen a few times. The chain employs TRBV7-8 and TRBJ2-2; D remains ambiguous. The germline V gene encodes CDR1 SGHVS and CDR2 FQNEAQ. The germline V and J ends were trimmed by 6 bases and 4 bases, with 9 bases remaining between them. The CDR3 loop spans 13 amino acids. The CDR3 loop is CASSPSVTGELFF. The CDR3 DNA sequence: TGTGCCAGCAGTCCAAGCGTCACCGGGGAGCTGTTTTTT.